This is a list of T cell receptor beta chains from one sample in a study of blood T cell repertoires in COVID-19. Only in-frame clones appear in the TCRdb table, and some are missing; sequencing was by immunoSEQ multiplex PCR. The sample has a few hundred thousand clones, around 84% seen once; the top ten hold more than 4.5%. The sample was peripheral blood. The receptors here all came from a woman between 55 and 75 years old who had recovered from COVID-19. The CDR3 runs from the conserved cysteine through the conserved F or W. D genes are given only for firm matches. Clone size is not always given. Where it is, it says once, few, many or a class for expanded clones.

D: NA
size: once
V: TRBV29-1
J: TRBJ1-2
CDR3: CSAPRSRGGAEGYTF
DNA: TGCAGCGCTCCGCGTAGCCGAGGGGGGGCGGAGGGCTACACCTTC

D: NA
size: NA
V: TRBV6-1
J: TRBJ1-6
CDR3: CASSDPGVAEFPYNSPLHF
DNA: TGTGCCAGCAGTGATCCAGGGGTTGCCGAATTCCCCTATAATTCACCCCTCCACTTT

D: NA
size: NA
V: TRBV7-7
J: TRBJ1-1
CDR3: CASSLGPDTEAFF
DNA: TGTGCTAGCAGCTTGGGGCCAGACACTGAAGCTTTCTTT

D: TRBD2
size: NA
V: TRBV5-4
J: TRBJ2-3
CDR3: CASSLRGLAGGPDTQYF
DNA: TGTGCCAGCAGCTTGAGGGGACTAGCGGGGGGGCCAGATACGCAGTATTTT

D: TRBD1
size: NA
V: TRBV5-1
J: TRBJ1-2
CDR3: CASSLGAGTENNHF
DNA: TGCGCCAGCAGCTTGGGAGCCGGGACAGAAAACAACCACTTC

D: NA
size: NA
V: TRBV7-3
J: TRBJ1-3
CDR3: CASSTDRALDGNTIYF
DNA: TGTGCCAGCAGCACGGACAGAGCCCTGGACGGAAACACCATATATTTT

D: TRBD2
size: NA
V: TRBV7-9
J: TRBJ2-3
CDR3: CASRGLAGTDTQYF
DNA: TGTGCCAGCAGAGGACTAGCGGGCACAGATACGCAGTATTTT

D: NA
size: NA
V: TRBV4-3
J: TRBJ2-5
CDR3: CASSSSRSVQETQYF
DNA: TGCGCCAGCAGCTCCTCGCGGAGCGTGCAAGAGACCCAGTACTTC

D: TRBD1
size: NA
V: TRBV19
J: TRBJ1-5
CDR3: CASSRTGGGGLGNQPQHF
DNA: TGTGCCAGTTCAAGGACAGGGGGAGGAGGTCTTGGCAATCAGCCCCAGCATTTT

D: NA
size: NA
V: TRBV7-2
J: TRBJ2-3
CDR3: CASSFGPTGPGYF
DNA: TGTGCCAGCAGCTTTGGTCCCACTGGCCCGGGGTATTTT

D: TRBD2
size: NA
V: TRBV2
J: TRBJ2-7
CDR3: CASSDDGGYEQYF
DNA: TGTGCCAGCAGTGATGACGGGGGGTACGAGCAGTACTTC

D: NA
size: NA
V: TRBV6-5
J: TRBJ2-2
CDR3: CASSYSGREVTGELFF
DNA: TGTGCCAGCAGTTACTCGGGAAGGGAGGTCACCGGGGAGCTGTTTTTT

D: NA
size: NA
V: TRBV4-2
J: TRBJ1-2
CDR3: CASSQEVRGAYYGYTF
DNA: TGTGCCAGCAGCCAAGAGGTCCGGGGGGCCTACTATGGCTACACCTTC

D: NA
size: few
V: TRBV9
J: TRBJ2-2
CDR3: CASSVGRSANTGELFF
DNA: TGTGCCAGCAGCGTAGGCCGCAGCGCGAACACCGGGGAGCTGTTTTTT

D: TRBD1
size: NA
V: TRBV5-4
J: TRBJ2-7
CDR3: CASSLEGAYNEQYF
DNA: TGTGCCAGCAGCTTGGAGGGGGCGTATAACGAGCAGTACTTC

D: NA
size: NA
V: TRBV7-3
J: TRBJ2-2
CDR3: CASSLTTSTGELFF
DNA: TGTGCCAGCAGCTTAACGACTAGCACCGGGGAGCTGTTTTTT

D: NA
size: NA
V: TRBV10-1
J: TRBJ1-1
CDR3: CASSEYGGAEAFF
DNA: TGCGCCAGCAGTGAGTACGGAGGGGCTGAAGCTTTCTTT

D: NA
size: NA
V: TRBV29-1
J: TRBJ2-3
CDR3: CSAEGLLGDTQYF
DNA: TGCAGCGCAGAGGGTCTTTTGGGGGATACGCAGTATTTT

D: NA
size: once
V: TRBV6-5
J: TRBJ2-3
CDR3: CASSYWGATDTQYF
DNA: TGTGCCAGCAGTTACTGGGGAGCGACAGATACGCAGTATTTT

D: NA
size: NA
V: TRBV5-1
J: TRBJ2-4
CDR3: CASSLGRQNIQYF
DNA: TGCGCCAGCAGCTTGGGCAGGCAGAACATTCAGTACTTC

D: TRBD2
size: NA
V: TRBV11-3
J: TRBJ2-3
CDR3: CASSLTLAGDTDTQYF
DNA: TGTGCCAGCAGCTTAACACTAGCGGGGGACACAGATACGCAGTATTTT

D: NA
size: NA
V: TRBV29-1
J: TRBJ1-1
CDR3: CSGRGGMNTEAFF
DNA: TGCAGCGGTAGAGGGGGTATGAACACTGAAGCTTTCTTT

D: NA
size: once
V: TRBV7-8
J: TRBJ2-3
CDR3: CASSSFTSDTQYF
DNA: TGTGCCAGCAGCTCCTTTACATCCGATACGCAGTATTTT

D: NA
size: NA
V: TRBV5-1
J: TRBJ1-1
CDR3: CASSSTGQSMFFF
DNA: TGCGCCAGCAGCTCCACCGGACAGAGCATGTTTTTCTTT

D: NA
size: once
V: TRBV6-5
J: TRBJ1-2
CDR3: CASSYSKYGTNYGYTF
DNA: TGTGCCAGCAGTTACTCGAAATACGGTACTAACTATGGCTACACCTTC

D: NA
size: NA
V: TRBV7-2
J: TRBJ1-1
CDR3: CASSLTATEAFF
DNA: TGTGCCAGCAGCTTAACAGCCACTGAAGCTTTCTTT

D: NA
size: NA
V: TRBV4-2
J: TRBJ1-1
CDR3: CASSQVGGSNEAFF
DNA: TGTGCCAGCAGCCAAGTAGGCGGAAGTAACGAAGCTTTCTTT

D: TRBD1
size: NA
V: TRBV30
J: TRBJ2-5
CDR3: CACPGQDQETQYF
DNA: TGTGCCTGCCCTGGACAGGATCAAGAGACCCAGTACTTC

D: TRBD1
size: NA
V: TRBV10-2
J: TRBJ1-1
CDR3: CASSGQGATEAFF
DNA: TGCGCCAGCAGTGGACAGGGGGCGACTGAAGCTTTCTTT

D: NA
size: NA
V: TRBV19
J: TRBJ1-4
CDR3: CASSTWTEQNEKLFF
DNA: TGTGCCAGTAGTACTTGGACAGAGCAAAATGAAAAACTGTTTTTT

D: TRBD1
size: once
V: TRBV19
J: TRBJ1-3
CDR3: CASSSQGAGGNTIYF
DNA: TGTGCCAGTAGCTCACAGGGGGCAGGTGGAAACACCATATATTTT

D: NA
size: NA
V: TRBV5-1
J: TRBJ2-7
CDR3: CASSLDGRGEQYF
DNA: TGCGCCAGCAGCTTGGACGGGCGGGGCGAGCAGTACTTC